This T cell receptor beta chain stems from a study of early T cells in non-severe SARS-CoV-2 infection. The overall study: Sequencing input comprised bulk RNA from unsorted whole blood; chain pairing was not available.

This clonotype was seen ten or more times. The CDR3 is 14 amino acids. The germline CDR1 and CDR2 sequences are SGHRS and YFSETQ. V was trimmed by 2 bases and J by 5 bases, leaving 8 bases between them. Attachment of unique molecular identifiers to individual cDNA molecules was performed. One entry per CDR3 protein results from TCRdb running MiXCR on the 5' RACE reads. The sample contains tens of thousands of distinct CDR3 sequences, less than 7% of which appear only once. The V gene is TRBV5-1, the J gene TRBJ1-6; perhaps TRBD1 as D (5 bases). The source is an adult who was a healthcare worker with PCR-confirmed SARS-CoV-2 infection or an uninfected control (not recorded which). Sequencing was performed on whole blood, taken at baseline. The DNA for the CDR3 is TGCGCCAGCAGCTTCATAGGGGATAATTCACCCCTCCACTTT. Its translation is CASSFIGDNSPLHF.